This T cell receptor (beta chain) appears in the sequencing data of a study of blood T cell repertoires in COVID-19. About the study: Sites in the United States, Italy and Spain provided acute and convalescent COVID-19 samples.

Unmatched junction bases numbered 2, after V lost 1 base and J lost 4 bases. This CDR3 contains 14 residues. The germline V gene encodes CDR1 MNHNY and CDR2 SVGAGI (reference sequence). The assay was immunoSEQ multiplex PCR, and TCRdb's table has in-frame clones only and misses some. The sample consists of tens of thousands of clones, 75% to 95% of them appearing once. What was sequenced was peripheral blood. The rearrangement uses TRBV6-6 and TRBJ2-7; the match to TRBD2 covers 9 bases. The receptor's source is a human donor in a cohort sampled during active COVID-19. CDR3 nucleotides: TGTGCCAGCAGTTACTGGCGGGAGGGTTACGAGCAGTACTTC. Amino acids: CASSYWREGYEQYF.